The 25 T cell receptor beta chains in this list originate from one sample, sequenced in a study of T cells in Graves' hyperthyroidism and ophthalmopathy. Authors of the study amplified TCR beta CDR3 regions from RNA transcripts. The TCR CDR3 was amplified in a first-round RT-PCR using the HTBI primer set. A single record per CDR3 protein comes from TCRdb applying MiXCR to the multiplex PCR reads. The sample lists about 760,000 distinct CDR3 sequences; 30% to 40% were seen once. The sequencing sample was made of blood. The receptor set was obtained from a woman aged 40 to 50 with Graves' hyperthyroidism.

The CDR3 loop is CASSWVGGIFLTYGYTF. CDR3 nucleotide sequence: TGCGCCAGCAGCTGGGTAGGGGGCATCTTCCTGACGTATGGCTACACCTTC. The rearrangement joins TRBV5-1 to TRBJ1-2, with TRBD1 matching 7 bases. The CDR3 totals 17 residues. Germline lookup yields CDR1 SGHRS and CDR2 YFSETQ. V was clipped by 3 bases and J by 5 bases; unmatched bases: 16. The full variable domain, its missing parts supplied by reference TRBV5-1 and TRBJ1-2, is KAGVTQTPRYLIKTRGQQVTLSCSPISGHRSVSWYQQTPGQGLQFLFEYFSETQRNKGNFPGRFSGRQFSNSRSEMNVSTLELGDSALYLCASSWVGGIFLTYGYTFGSGTRLTVV.

The chain links TRBV11-1 to TRBJ1-1; a possible D gene is TRBD1 (6 bases). Germline V CDR1 and CDR2: SGHAT, FQDESV (reference sequence). The CDR3 runs to 17 residues. Trimming left V 0 bases short and J 1 base short, with 15 bases between. The CDR3 sequence is CASSLAKRTAGNTEAFF. The CDR3 nucleotides read TGTGCCAGCAGCTTAGCGAAAAGGACAGCGGGGAACACTGAAGCTTTCTTT.

Many counts were recorded for this clonotype. The chain has TRBV4-3 and TRBJ1-2; no definite D call. Germline CDR1 and CDR2: LGHNA and YSLEER. Trimming stripped 0 bases from V and 8 bases from J, with 10 bases between. The CDR3 loop spans 13 amino acids. The CDR3 here is CASSQERGWGYTF. CDR3 bases: TGCGCCAGCAGCCAAGAACGGGGATGGGGCTACACCTTC.

This clonotype was recorded many times. The rearrangement links TRBV2 to TRBJ2-7; D may be TRBD1 (6 bases). CDR1 SNHLY and CDR2 FYNNEI come from the germline V gene. The CDR3 sequence is 14 residues long. V dropped 2 bases and J dropped 6 bases, with 14 bases sitting between them. CDR3: CASSEIPGAGEQYF. The CDR3 DNA reads TGTGCCAGCAGTGAAATCCCAGGGGCGGGCGAGCAGTACTTC.

This clonotype was seen many times. The chain has TRBV15 and TRBJ2-5; no reliable D call. This CDR3 has 13 residues. The germline V gene encodes CDR1 LNHNV and CDR2 YYDKDF (reference sequence). V shed 2 bases and J shed 3 bases, with 7 bases lying between them. In DNA, the CDR3 is TGTGCCACCAGCAGACGACTCGAAGAGACCCAGTACTTC. Its translation is CATSRRLEETQYF. Using reference TRBV15 and TRBJ2-5 for the parts outside the CDR3, the full variable domain is DAMVIQNPRYQVTQFGKPVTLSCSQTLNHNVMYWYQQKSSQAPKLLFHYYDKDFNNEADTPDNFQSRRPNTSFCFLDIRSPGLGDTAMYLCATSRRLEETQYFGPGTRLLVL.

The chain has TRBV13 and TRBJ2-7; 7 nucleotides line up with TRBD2. The germline V gene encodes CDR1 PRHDT and CDR2 FYEKMQ (reference sequence). The CDR3 sequence is 15 residues long. The V segment lost 5 bases and the J segment 6 bases; nucleotides outside the gene matches: 13. The CDR3 loop is CASSLAVAGAGEQYF. CDR3 sequence (DNA): TGTGCCAGCAGCCTAGCGGTGGCGGGAGCCGGCGAGCAGTACTTC.

The chain employs TRBV2 and TRBJ2-1; 7 bases line up with TRBD2. With V trimmed by 7 bases and J by 4 bases, 10 bases remained unmatched. The CDR3 has 15 amino acids. Germline CDR1 reads SNHLY; CDR2 reads FYNNEI. The CDR3 bases are TGTGCCAGCACCCTTGGCGGGGGAACGTACAATGAGCAGTTCTTC. This translates into CASTLGGGTYNEQFF.

The V call is TRBV7-2, the J call TRBJ2-3; D remains ambiguous. The CDR3 spans 11 residues. CDR1 and CDR2 from the germline V gene are SGHTA and FQGNSA. The V end was cut by 5 bases, the J end by 8 bases, with 8 bases between. CDR3 sequence (DNA): TGTGCCAGCAGCCAAGGTAGTACGCAGTATTTT. Translating it yields CASSQGSTQYF.

The rearrangement uses TRBV6-6 and TRBJ2-5, with a weak D call TRBD2 (5 bases). Per germline, CDR1 MNHNY and CDR2 SVGAGI (reference sequence). Trimming left V 5 bases short and J 6 bases short, with 10 bases between. This CDR3 has 12 amino acids. The CDR3 spells CASSPDGKTQYF. CDR3 DNA: TGTGCCAGCAGTCCGGACGGGAAGACCCAGTACTTC.

This clonotype came up a few times. The chain couples TRBV10-3 to TRBJ2-1; tentative D call: TRBD2 (6 bases). This CDR3 contains 13 residues. The V gene lost 7 bases and the J gene lost 6 bases, with 13 bases spanning the gap. Per the germline V gene, CDR1 is ENHRY and CDR2 is SYGVKD. The CDR3 here is CAITPLGGNEQFF. The DNA for the CDR3 is TGTGCCATCACGCCTCTGGGGGGCAATGAGCAGTTCTTC.

The CDR3 spells CASSLVGGQGTEAFF. The CDR3 region has the DNA TGTGCCAGCAGCTTAGTAGGGGGGCAGGGCACTGAAGCTTTCTTT. J is TRBJ1-1 and V is TRBV7-2, with D possibly matching TRBD1 (6 bases). The germline CDR1 and CDR2 sequences are SGHTA and FQGNSA. With 1 base removed from V and 4 bases from J, the gap between germline ends came to 13 bases. The CDR3 totals 15 residues.

This clonotype was seen repeatedly, ten times or more. The rearrangement links TRBV7-2 to TRBJ1-2, with no clear D. CDR3 length: 16 residues. Deletions cut 4 bases from V and 8 bases from J, with 23 bases between. Germline CDR1 is SGHTA and CDR2 is FQGNSA. CDR3 nucleotides: TGTGCCAGCAGCTGGCGGACGGAGGTTATTTGGTTCGGCTACACCTTC. This gives the protein CASSWRTEVIWFGYTF.

This chain uses TRBV6-5 with TRBJ1-1, with TRBD1 identical over 9 bases. Germline V lookup: CDR1 MNHEY, CDR2 SVGAGI. The CDR3 totals 15 residues. V dropped 4 bases and J dropped 6; count of bases not matched to a gene: 9. CDR3 bases: TGTGCCAGCAGTTCGAGGGACAGGGAAACCTCTGAAGCTTTCTTT. This gives the protein CASSSRDRETSEAFF.

This chain uses TRBV2 with TRBJ1-2; D is unresolved. The germline CDR1 and CDR2 sequences are SNHLY and FYNNEI. The V gene lost 4 bases and the J gene lost 7 bases, with 13 bases spanning the gap. CDR3 length equals 13 residues. The CDR3 region has the DNA TGTGCCAGCAGTGGGGTGGGGTTGCTTGGCTACACCTTC. Its translation is CASSGVGLLGYTF.

Of note for this clonotype: This may come from a read error, since a much larger clone is one base off. The chain employs TRBV20-1 and TRBJ2-5, with D tentatively TRBD1 (6 bases). Germline V gene data show CDR1 as DFQATT and CDR2 as SNEGSKA (reference sequence). The CDR3 length is 15 residues. CDR3 DNA: TGCAGTGCCAGAGACAGGAATACGTACCAAGAGACCCAGTACTTC. This gives the protein CSARDRNTYQETQYF.

This clonotype was seen once. This chain joins TRBV10-1 and TRBJ2-5, with 11 bases fitting TRBD1. Trimming cost V 6 bases and J 5 bases; bases outside gene matches: 11. The CDR3 is 16 amino acids. CDR1 WNHNN and CDR2 SYGVQD come from the germline V gene (reference sequence). CDR3 in amino acids: CASSTGQGGFQETQYF. The CDR3 nucleotides read TGCGCCAGCAGCACGGGACAGGGGGGATTTCAGGAGACCCAGTACTTC.

The table lists this clonotype with many counts. V and J are TRBV7-2 and TRBJ2-2; D perhaps matches TRBD1 (5 bases). The CDR3 length is 15 residues. V shed 4 bases and J shed 6 bases, with 15 bases lying between them. Germline V CDR1 and CDR2: SGHTA, FQGNSA. This CDR3 reads CASSSGWGRSGELFF. DNA for the CDR3: TGTGCCAGCAGCTCAGGGTGGGGTCGGTCCGGGGAGCTGTTTTTT.

Turning to this clonotype: A much larger clonotype is one base distant, so this may be a read error. The gene calls are TRBV20-1 and TRBJ2-7; TRBD1 agrees at 7 bases. The CDR3 has 15 amino acids. CDR1 is DFQATT and CDR2 is SNEGSKA in the germline V gene (reference sequence). The CDR3 is CSAQDRRYTPSEQHF. The CDR3 bases are TGCAGTGCCCAGGACAGGCGATACACCCCCAGCGAGCAGCACTTC.

This clonotype appeared many times. The chain employs TRBV7-8 and TRBJ1-3; D is unclear. This CDR3 contains 15 residues. Trimming removed 5 bases from V and 0 bases from J, with 11 bases in between. The germline V gene encodes CDR1 SGHVS and CDR2 FQNEAQ. In DNA form, the CDR3 reads TGTGCCAGCAGCACCGGGCCGTACTCTGGAAACACCATATATTTT. Translating it yields CASSTGPYSGNTIYF.

This clonotype was counted a few times. The rearrangement joins TRBV9 to TRBJ1-4; a weak D match, TRBD1 (5 bases). CDR1 SGDLS and CDR2 YYNGEE come from the germline V gene. CDR3 length: 15 residues. Deletions cut 7 bases from V and 2 bases from J, with 15 bases between. CDR3 sequence reads: CASSPPKGTNEKLFF. The CDR3 bases are TGTGCCAGCTCACCACCGAAGGGGACTAATGAAAAACTGTTTTTT.

This clonotype was recorded many times. J is TRBJ1-4 and V is TRBV7-9; no firm D call. In germline, CDR1 is SEHNR, CDR2 FQNEAQ (reference sequence). V lost 8 bases to trimming and J lost 8 bases, with 12 bases between them. This CDR3 region has 12 residues. The chain's CDR3 is CASQLAWEKLFF. The DNA for the CDR3 is TGTGCCAGCCAGCTTGCCTGGGAAAAACTGTTTTTT.

On this clonotype: A much more abundant neighbour one base away suggests this may be a read error. The J gene is TRBJ1-1, the V gene TRBV9; 7 bases fit TRBD1. Per germline, CDR1 SGDLS and CDR2 YYNGEE. The CDR3 covers 14 residues. J gave up 11 bases and V 4 bases, and 14 bases lay outside the gene matches. CDR3 amino acids: CASSLAPVTGSAFF. In nucleotides, the CDR3 is TGTGCCAGCAGCCTCGCCCCCGTGACAGGGAGCGCTTTCTTT.

The rearrangement links TRBV7-2 to TRBJ1-1, with 7 nucleotides matching TRBD1. The V gene's germline CDR1 is SGHTA and CDR2 FQGNSA. The CDR3 covers 15 residues. The V gene end was trimmed by 5 bases and the J gene end by 4 bases; junction bases not matched to a gene: 10. In nucleotides, the CDR3 is TGTGCCAGCAGCAAACAGGGGATGGGGGGCACTGAAGCTTTCTTT. As protein: CASSKQGMGGTEAFF. Supplemented by reference TRBV7-2 and TRBJ1-1, the full variable domain reads GAGVSQSPSNKVTEKGKDVELRCDPISGHTALYWYRQSLGQGLEFLIYFQGNSAPDKSGLPSDRFSAERTGGSVSTLTIQRTQQEDSAVYLCASSKQGMGGTEAFFGQGTRLTVV.

This clonotype was seen more than once but under ten times. The rearrangement uses TRBV7-9 and TRBJ1-1; the D is unclear. The CDR3 has 15 residues. Trimming removed 5 bases from V and 2 bases from J, with 15 bases in between. CDR1 and CDR2 from the germline V gene are SEHNR and FQNEAQ (reference sequence). CDR3 DNA sequence: TGTGCCAGCAGCCCCAATATCGGTAGAAACACTGAAGCTTTCTTT. It yields the protein CASSPNIGRNTEAFF.

As concerns this clonotype: A much larger clone differs from this one at a single base, so this may be a read error. The chain has TRBV12-3 or TRBV12-4 and TRBJ1-1; D perhaps matches TRBD1 (5 bases). The V and J ends lost 3 bases and 4 bases respectively, with 15 bases between them. This CDR3 region has 15 residues. CDR3 sequence (DNA): TGTGCCAGCAGTTTTTTAGGTGGGGCACGCACTGAAGCTTTCTTT. As protein: CASSFLGGARTEAFF.